Below, 17 T cell receptor beta chains from the same sample are listed, as sequenced in a study of T cells in Graves' hyperthyroidism and ophthalmopathy. Amplified TCR beta CDR3 regions came from RNA transcripts. HTBI primers were used for first-round RT-PCR of the TCR CDR3. TCRdb reprocessed the multiplex PCR reads via MiXCR and lists one record per CDR3 protein. The data show over 250,000 distinct CDR3 sequences, around 13% seen once. The sequenced sample consisted of blood. The origin of the receptors is a middle-aged woman with Graves' ophthalmopathy.

This clonotype was counted a few times. V and J are TRBV7-8 and TRBJ2-3, with TRBD2 as a possible D gene (6 bases). The V end lost 3 bases, the J end lost 1 base, and 17 bases lay between the germline ends. This CDR3 comprises 17 residues. From germline, CDR1 is SGHVS and CDR2 FQNEAQ. CDR3 bases: TGTGCCAGCAGCTTTAGGGAACTAGCTACTGGCACAGATACGCAGTATTTT. Translation: CASSFRELATGTDTQYF. Together with reference TRBV7-8 and TRBJ2-3, the CDR3 gives the full variable domain: GAGVSQSPRYKVAKRGQDVALRCDPISGHVSLFWYQQALGQGPEFLTYFQNEAQLDKSGLPSDRFFAERPEGSVSTLKIQRTQQEDSAVYLCASSFRELATGTDTQYFGPGTRLTVL.

This clonotype was seen a handful of times. V is TRBV13 and J is TRBJ2-7, with 9 bases matching TRBD1. The CDR3 has 14 residues. Trimming removed 5 bases from V and 6 bases from J; junction bases left unmatched: 8. Germline V gene data show CDR1 as PRHDT and CDR2 as FYEKMQ (reference sequence). CDR3 amino acids: CASSQGQGIAEQYF. In nucleotides, the CDR3 is TGTGCCAGCAGCCAGGGACAGGGCATCGCCGAGCAGTACTTC. Based on the CDR3 plus reference TRBV13 and TRBJ2-7, the full variable domain is AAGVIQSPRHLIKEKRETATLKCYPIPRHDTVYWYQQGPGQDPQFLISFYEKMQSDKGSIPDRFSAQQFSDYHSELNMSSLELGDSALYFCASSQGQGIAEQYFGPGTRLTVT.

This clonotype was observed many times. The chain couples TRBV6-1 to TRBJ1-5; D remains ambiguous. This CDR3 region has 15 residues. V was cut by 6 bases and J by 7 bases, with 19 bases left in between. The V gene's germline CDR1 is MNHNS and CDR2 SASEGT. Here the CDR3 reads CASSPYPRGGQPQHF. As DNA, the CDR3 is TGTGCCAGCAGCCCCTATCCCCGGGGAGGACAGCCCCAGCATTTT.

This clonotype was seen ten or more times. The gene calls are TRBV6-1 and TRBJ1-3; no clear D. The CDR3 is made up of 15 amino acids. The V gene's germline CDR1 is MNHNS and CDR2 SASEGT. Deletions cut 5 bases from V and 1 base from J, with 12 bases between. The CDR3 is CASSSTRTSGNTIYF. As DNA, the CDR3 is TGTGCCAGCAGTTCCACCAGGACGTCTGGAAACACCATATATTTT.

The chain recombines TRBV19 with TRBJ2-2; perhaps TRBD1 as D (7 bases). The V end was cut by 5 bases, the J end by 5 bases, with 24 bases between. Germline CDR1 is LNHDA and CDR2 is SQIVND (reference sequence). This CDR3 is 18 amino acids long. CDR3 region: CASSRRQGGATNTGELFF. The CDR3 nucleotides are TGTGCCAGTAGTCGGCGGCAGGGGGGCGCAACTAATACCGGGGAGCTGTTTTTT.

This clonotype was counted ten times or more. This chain connects TRBV20-1 to TRBJ2-3; possible D gene TRBD2, 6 bases. The CDR3 spans 13 residues. V was trimmed by 5 bases and J by 5 bases, leaving 14 bases between them. Per germline, CDR1 DFQATT and CDR2 SNEGSKA (reference sequence). The CDR3 region is CSASLWGGDTQYF. DNA for the CDR3: TGCAGTGCTTCGCTCTGGGGAGGAGATACGCAGTATTTT.

This clonotype was observed at least ten times. The rearrangement joins TRBV14 to TRBJ1-1, with TRBD1 identical over 9 bases. The trim removed 3 bases at V and 3 bases at J, leaving 14 bases unmatched. The CDR3 has 18 amino acids. CDR1 is SGHDN and CDR2 is FVKESK in the germline V gene. DNA of the CDR3: TGTGCCAGCAGCCATCACGGACAGGGGATAGATAAGGACACTGAAGCTTTCTTT. Encoded protein: CASSHHGQGIDKDTEAFF. The entire variable domain, with the rest obtained from reference TRBV14 and TRBJ1-1, is as follows: EAGVTQFPSHSVIEKGQTVTLRCDPISGHDNLYWYRRVMGKEIKFLLHFVKESKQDESGMPNNRFLAERTGGTYSTLKVQPAELEDSGVYFCASSHHGQGIDKDTEAFFGQGTRLTVV.

In its sample, this clonotype was seen many times. The rearrangement joins TRBV2 to TRBJ1-5; D possibly corresponds to TRBD1 (5 bases). This CDR3 comprises 14 residues. V gave up 4 bases and J gave up 0 bases, with 7 bases separating them. From germline, CDR1 is SNHLY and CDR2 FYNNEI. The CDR3 bases are TGTGCCAGCAGTGGACAGAGTAGCAATCAGCCCCAGCATTTT. Its protein product is CASSGQSSNQPQHF. The whole variable domain, filled in from reference TRBV2 and TRBJ1-5, reads EPEVTQTPSHQVTQMGQEVILRCVPISNHLYFYWYRQILGQKVEFLVSFYNNEISEKSEIFDDQFSVERPDGSNFTLKIRSTKLEDSAMYFCASSGQSSNQPQHFGDGTRLSIL.

Of note for this clonotype: A much larger clone lies one base from this, so it may be a read error. J is TRBJ1-1 and V is TRBV27; 8 positions match TRBD1. Trimming took 6 bases from V and 10 from J; bases not matched to a gene: 10. The CDR3 is 13 residues long. From germline, CDR1 is MNHEY and CDR2 SMNVEV (reference sequence). This CDR3 reads CASSRDRLNGAFF. For the CDR3, the DNA is TGTGCCAGCAGCAGGGACAGGTTAAATGGAGCTTTCTTT.

This clonotype showed up just a few times. The rearrangement links TRBV4-1 to TRBJ2-7; D call uncertain. The V gene's germline CDR1 is MGHRA and CDR2 YSYEKL. The CDR3 is 16 amino acids. The V end was cut by 2 bases, the J end by 0 bases, with 14 bases between. The CDR3 DNA sequence: TGCGCCAGCAGCCAAAGGTTGCCCGCTGCCTCCTACGAGCAGTACTTC. Translating it yields CASSQRLPAASYEQYF.

This chain connects TRBV29-1 to TRBJ2-2, with D unresolved. Deletions cut 6 bases from V and 2 bases from J, with 7 bases between. The germline CDR1 and CDR2 sequences are SQVTM and ANQGSEA. CDR3 length equals 12 residues. The CDR3 loop reads CSVAPNTGELFF. CDR3 bases: TGCAGCGTCGCCCCCAACACCGGGGAGCTGTTTTTT.

A remark on this clonotype: A much bigger clone sits one base away, suggesting this may be a read error. This chain joins TRBV5-5 and TRBJ2-7; the D gene is possibly TRBD1 (5 bases). The CDR3 has 13 residues. Per germline, CDR1 SGHKS and CDR2 YYEKEE (reference sequence). As DNA, the CDR3 is TGTGCCCGCAGCCTGACAGCTTACTACGAGCAGTACTTC. It translates to CARSLTAYYEQYF.

Many counts were recorded for this clonotype. V and J are TRBV7-9 and TRBJ2-1; 8 positions match TRBD2. Germline trimming cut 4 bases from V and 4 bases from J; bases unmatched to any gene: 9. The CDR3 contains 16 residues. CDR1 and CDR2 (germline): SEHNR, FQNEAQ (reference sequence). CDR3 sequence: CASSSKAGGPYNEQFF. CDR3 nucleotides: TGTGCCAGCAGCTCCAAGGCGGGGGGACCGTACAATGAGCAGTTCTTC.

The gene calls are TRBV6-9 and TRBJ2-7, with D tentatively TRBD2 (6 bases). Germline V gene lookup returns CDR1 MNHGY and CDR2 SVAAGI. The CDR3 consists of 14 residues. V lost 3 bases to trimming and J lost 2 bases, with 11 bases between them. CDR3 amino acids: CASSYGTQTYEQYF. CDR3 bases: TGTGCCAGCAGTTACGGGACTCAAACCTACGAGCAGTACTTC.

This clonotype was recorded at least ten times. The rearrangement uses TRBV27 and TRBJ1-1; D remains unclear. The CDR3 sequence is 14 residues long. V was cut by 5 bases and J by 8 bases, with 18 bases left in between. Looked up from germline, CDR1 is MNHEY and CDR2 is SMNVEV (reference sequence). The CDR3 sequence: CASSIRPSGSEAFF. In nucleotides, the CDR3 is TGTGCCAGCAGTATACGCCCTTCGGGGTCGGAAGCTTTCTTT.

The table lists this clonotype with many counts. The V call is TRBV12-3 or TRBV12-4, the J call TRBJ1-1, with TRBD1 as a possible D gene (5 bases). The CDR3 is made up of 14 amino acids. The V end was cut by 3 bases, the J end by 11 bases, with 19 bases between. The CDR3 DNA follows: TGTGCCAGCAGTTTGGTCCCCGGACAACGTCGGGCTTTCTTT. It specifies CASSLVPGQRRAFF.

A few counts support this clonotype. The chain joins TRBV2 to TRBJ2-1, with 7 bases aligning to TRBD1. CDR1 and CDR2 (germline): SNHLY, FYNNEI. CDR3 length: 14 residues. J gave up 2 bases and V 6 bases, and 4 bases lay outside the gene matches. The CDR3 bases are TGTGCCAGCAGCCGACAGGGAACCTACAATGAGCAGTTCTTC. This translates into CASSRQGTYNEQFF.